This T cell receptor beta chain appears in the sequencing data of a study of shared clonotypes between healthy human individuals. The data were produced by immunoSEQ multiplex PCR, yet TCRdb's version contains in-frame clones alone and is incomplete. This repertoire shows around 2.1 million clones, under 97% found once; its top ten account for 0.13%. The count of this clone is one. CD4+ cell separation produced CD45RA+ naive and CD45RA-negative memory subsets. This CDR3 is 15 amino acids long. Germline V gene lookup returns CDR1 LNHDA and CDR2 SQIVND (reference sequence). V was cut by 7 bases and J by 3 bases, with 16 bases left in between.

This receptor was identified in a man between 18 and 35 years old in good health. The sequenced material came from naive CD4+ T cells sorted from blood. The subset denotes: CD45RA+ positively selected. V and J are TRBV19 and TRBJ1-5; D is perhaps TRBD1 (6 bases). In DNA, the CDR3 is TGTGCCAGTACCGATAGGGGGGCCTACAATCAGCCCCAGCATTTT. Translation gives CASTDRGAYNQPQHF.